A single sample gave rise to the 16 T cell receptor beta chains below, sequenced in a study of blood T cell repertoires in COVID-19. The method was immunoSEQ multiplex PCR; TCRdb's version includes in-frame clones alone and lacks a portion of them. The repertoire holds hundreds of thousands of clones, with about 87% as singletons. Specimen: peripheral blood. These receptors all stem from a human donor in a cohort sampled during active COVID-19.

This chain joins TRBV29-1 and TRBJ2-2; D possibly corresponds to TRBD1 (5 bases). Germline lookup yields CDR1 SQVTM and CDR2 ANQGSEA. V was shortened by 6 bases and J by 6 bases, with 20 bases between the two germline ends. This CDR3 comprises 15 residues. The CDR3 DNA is TGCAGCGTCTGGCCCCAGGGTTTGGATTCCGGGGAGCTGTTTTTT. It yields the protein CSVWPQGLDSGELFF.

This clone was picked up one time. The CDR3 nucleotides are TGCGCCAGCACGAGACCGGGACAGGTGAGGGAGCAGTACTTC. Its protein is CASTRPGQVREQYF. V gene TRBV5-1 combines with J gene TRBJ2-7, with TRBD1 matching 8 bases. CDR1 is SGHRS and CDR2 is YFSETQ in the germline V gene. J gave up 7 bases and V 6 bases, and 12 bases lay outside the gene matches. This CDR3 is built from 14 residues.

This CDR3 is CASSVYPESGEKLFF. Written as DNA, the CDR3 is TGTGCCAGCAGCGTTTACCCCGAATCAGGTGAAAAACTGTTTTTT. The V gene is TRBV9, the J gene TRBJ1-4; D ambiguous. CDR3 length: 15 residues. V lost 2 bases and J lost 7, with 15 bases in between. CDR1 is SGDLS, CDR2 YYNGEE, per germline. Variable domain in full (rest from reference TRBV9 and TRBJ1-4): DSGVTQTPKHLITATGQRVTLRCSPRSGDLSVYWYQQSLDQGLQFLIQYYNGEERAKGNILERFSAQQFPDLHSELNLSSLELGDSALYFCASSVYPESGEKLFFGSGTQLSVL.

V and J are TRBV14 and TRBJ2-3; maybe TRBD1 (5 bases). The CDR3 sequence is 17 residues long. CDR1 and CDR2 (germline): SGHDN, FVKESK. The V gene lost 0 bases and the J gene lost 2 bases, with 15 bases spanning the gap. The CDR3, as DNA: TGTGCCAGCAGCCAAGAATGTCAACAGGTTAACACAGATACGCAGTATTTT. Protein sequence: CASSQECQQVNTDTQYF.

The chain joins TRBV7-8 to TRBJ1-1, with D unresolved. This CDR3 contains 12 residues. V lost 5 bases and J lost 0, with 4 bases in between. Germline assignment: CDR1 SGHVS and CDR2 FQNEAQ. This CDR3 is CASSLVNTEAFF. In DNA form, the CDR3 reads TGTGCCAGCAGCCTCGTGAACACTGAAGCTTTCTTT.

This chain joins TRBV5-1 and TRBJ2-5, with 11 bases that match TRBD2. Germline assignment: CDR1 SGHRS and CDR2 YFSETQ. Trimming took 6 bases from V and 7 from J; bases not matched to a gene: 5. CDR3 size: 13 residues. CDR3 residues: CASTSGTSGTQYF. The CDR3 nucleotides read TGCGCCAGCACCTCCGGGACTAGCGGGACCCAGTACTTC.

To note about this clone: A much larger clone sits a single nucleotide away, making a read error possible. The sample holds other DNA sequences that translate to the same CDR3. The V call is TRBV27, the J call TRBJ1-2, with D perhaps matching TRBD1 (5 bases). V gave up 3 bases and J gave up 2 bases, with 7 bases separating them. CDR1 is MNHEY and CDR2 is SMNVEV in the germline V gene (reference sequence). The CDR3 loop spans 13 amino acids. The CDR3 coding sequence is TGTGCCAGCAGTTTCCAGGGAAACTATGGCTACACCTTC. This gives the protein CASSFQGNYGYTF.

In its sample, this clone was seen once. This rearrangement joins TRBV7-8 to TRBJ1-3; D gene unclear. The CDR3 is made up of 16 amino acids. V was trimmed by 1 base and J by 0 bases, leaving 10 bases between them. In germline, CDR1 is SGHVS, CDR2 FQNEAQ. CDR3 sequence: CASSLVELHSGNTIYF. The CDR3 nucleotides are TGTGCCAGCAGCTTAGTGGAGTTACACTCTGGAAACACCATATATTTT.

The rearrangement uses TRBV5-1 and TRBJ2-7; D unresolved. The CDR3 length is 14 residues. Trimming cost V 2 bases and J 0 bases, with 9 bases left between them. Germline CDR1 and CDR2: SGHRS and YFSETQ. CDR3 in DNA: TGCGCCAGCAGCTTCTACTCCTACTCCTACGAGCAGTACTTC. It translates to CASSFYSYSYEQYF.

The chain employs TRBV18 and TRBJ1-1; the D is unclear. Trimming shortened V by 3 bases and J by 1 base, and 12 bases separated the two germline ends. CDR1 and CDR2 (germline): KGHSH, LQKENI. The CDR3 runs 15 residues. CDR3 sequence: CASSPAGRSNTEAFF. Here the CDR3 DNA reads TGTGCCAGCTCACCGGCGGGTCGGTCGAACACTGAAGCTTTCTTT.

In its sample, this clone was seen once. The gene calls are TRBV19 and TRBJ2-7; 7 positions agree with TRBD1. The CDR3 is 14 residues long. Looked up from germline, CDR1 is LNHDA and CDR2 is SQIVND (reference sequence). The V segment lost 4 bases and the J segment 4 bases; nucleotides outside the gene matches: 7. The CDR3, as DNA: TGTGCCAGTAGTACGGCGACAGGGCGATACGAGCAGTACTTC. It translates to CASSTATGRYEQYF.

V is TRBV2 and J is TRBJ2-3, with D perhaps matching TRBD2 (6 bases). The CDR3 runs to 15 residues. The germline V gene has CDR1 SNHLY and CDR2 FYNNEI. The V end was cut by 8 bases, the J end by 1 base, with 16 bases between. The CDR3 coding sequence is TGTGCCAGCTGCGGGGAAGCTAGCGGCACAGATACGCAGTATTTT. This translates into CASCGEASGTDTQYF.

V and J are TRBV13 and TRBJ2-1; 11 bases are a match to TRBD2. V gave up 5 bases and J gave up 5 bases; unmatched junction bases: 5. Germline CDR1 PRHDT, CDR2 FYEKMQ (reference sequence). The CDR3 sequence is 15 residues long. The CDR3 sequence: CASSILAGENNEQFF. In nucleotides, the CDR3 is TGTGCCAGCAGCATACTAGCGGGAGAAAACAATGAGCAGTTCTTC.

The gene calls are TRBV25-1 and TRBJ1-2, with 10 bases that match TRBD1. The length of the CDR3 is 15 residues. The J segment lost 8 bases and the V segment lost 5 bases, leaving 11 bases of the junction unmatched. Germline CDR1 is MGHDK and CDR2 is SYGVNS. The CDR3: CASSYSETGGRGYTF. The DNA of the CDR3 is TGTGCCAGCAGTTATTCTGAGACAGGGGGCAGGGGCTACACCTTC.

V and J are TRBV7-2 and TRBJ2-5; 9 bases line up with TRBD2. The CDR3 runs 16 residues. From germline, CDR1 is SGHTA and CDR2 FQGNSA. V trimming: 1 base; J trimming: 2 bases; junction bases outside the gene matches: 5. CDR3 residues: CASSLELLAGQETQYF. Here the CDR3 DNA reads TGTGCCAGCAGCTTAGAGCTTCTAGCGGGGCAAGAGACCCAGTACTTC.

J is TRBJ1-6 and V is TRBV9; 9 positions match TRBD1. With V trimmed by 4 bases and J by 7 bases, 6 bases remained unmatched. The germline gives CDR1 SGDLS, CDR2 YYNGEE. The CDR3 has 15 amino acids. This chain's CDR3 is CASSHKGQGNSPLHF. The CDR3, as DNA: TGTGCCAGCAGCCACAAAGGACAGGGGAATTCACCCCTCCACTTT.